These 6 T cell receptor beta chains share one sample of origin, sequenced in a study of blood T cell repertoires in COVID-19. Repertoires were generated with immunoSEQ multiplex PCR, while TCRdb's copy carries only in-frame clones and drops some. The data show approximately 110,000 clones, with under 75% seen just once and approximately 6.3% held by the top ten. The sample was peripheral blood. The source is a man older than 75 with acute or convalescent COVID-19.

This clone appeared a few times. The chain is built from TRBV12-3 or TRBV12-4 and TRBJ1-6; the D is unclear. V lost 5 bases to trimming and J lost 8 bases, with 7 bases between them. The CDR3 is made up of 12 amino acids. CDR3 sequence (DNA): TGTGCCAGCAGTAGAGCGGATTCACCCCTCCACTTT. Its translation is CASSRADSPLHF.

The chain uses TRBV9 and TRBJ1-2, with 7 bases lining up with TRBD1. With V trimmed by 3 bases and J by 2 bases, 4 bases remained unmatched. Germline CDR1 and CDR2: SGDLS and YYNGEE. The CDR3 sequence is 14 residues long. For the CDR3, the DNA is TGTGCCAGCAGCGAAGGGGGCGCCAACTATGGCTACACCTTC. It is translated as CASSEGGANYGYTF.

This sequence joins TRBV7-2 and TRBJ1-3; 8 bases line up with TRBD1. Germline V CDR1 and CDR2: SGHTA, FQGNSA. After removal of 3 bases from V and 4 bases from J, the junction contained 11 bases not matched to a gene. There are 17 residues in the CDR3. This CDR3 reads CASSLEPRGRFGNTIYF. CDR3 nucleotide sequence: TGTGCCAGCAGCTTGGAACCCAGGGGGCGATTCGGAAACACCATATATTTT.

This clone was counted only a few times. The gene calls are TRBV3-1 (or the pseudogene TRBV3-2) and TRBJ2-5, with 11 bases that match TRBD2. The J segment lost 4 bases and the V segment lost 10 bases, leaving 11 bases of the junction unmatched. This CDR3 has 15 amino acids. The V gene's germline CDR1 is LGHDT and CDR2 YNNKEL (reference sequence). The CDR3 region is CATTTLAGGGETQYF. The CDR3 coding sequence is TGTGCCACTACCACTTTAGCGGGAGGGGGAGAGACCCAGTACTTC.

V usage is TRBV29-1 and J usage is TRBJ2-3; perhaps TRBD2 as D (7 bases). V lost 3 bases and J lost 1, with 17 bases in between. CDR1 is SQVTM, CDR2 ANQGSEA, per germline. The CDR3 contains 16 residues. CDR3 sequence: CSVEGGTPSGTDTQYF. The CDR3 region has the DNA TGCAGCGTTGAGGGGGGGACACCAAGCGGCACAGATACGCAGTATTTT.

This clone occurred a few times. The V and J genes are TRBV5-1 and TRBJ2-2; 11 bases agree with TRBD2. V shed 4 bases, J shed 7 bases, and the junction held 6 bases outside the gene matches. Per germline, CDR1 SGHRS and CDR2 YFSETQ. The CDR3 is 15 amino acids. CDR3 residues: CASSLLAGVDGELFF. CDR3 coding DNA: TGCGCCAGCAGCCTACTAGCGGGAGTGGACGGGGAGCTGTTTTTT.